These T cell receptor beta chains were read from a single sample in a study of cytomegalovirus exposure and HLA in healthy donors. Sequencing used immunoSEQ multiplex PCR; TCRdb keeps in-frame clones, though not all of them. The sample contains 150,000 to 200,000 clones, roughly 79% of which appear only once. Sequenced input: PBMCs. The receptors stem from a woman aged 35 to 49 in good health and CMV-seronegative. Each CDR3 is given with its conserved first and last residue. A D gene is named only where the DNA matches it firmly. Clone size is given for some rows only: seen once, a few or many times, or a class if the clone is expanded.

>TRBV19|NA|TRBJ1-5|NA
TGTGCCAGTAGTATACAGTCCAATCAGCCCCAGCATTTT
CASSIQSNQPQHF
>TRBV10-3|NA|TRBJ2-4|NA
TGTGCCATCAGTGCGGGGACCCGGGACAATAAAAACATTCAGTACTTC
CAISAGTRDNKNIQYF
>TRBV2|NA|TRBJ1-4|NA
TGTGCCAGCAGTGTTATTGGCCCAACTAATGAAAAACTGTTTTTT
CASSVIGPTNEKLFF
>TRBV6-5|TRBD2|TRBJ2-1|NA
TGTGCCAGCAGTTACTCAACTAGCGGGAGGCCTGAGCAGTTCTTC
CASSYSTSGRPEQFF
>TRBV9|NA|TRBJ1-1|NA
TGTGCCAGCAGCGGTTCAGGGCGGAGTGGCACTGAAGCTTTCTTT
CASSGSGRSGTEAFF
>TRBV7-9|NA|TRBJ2-1|NA
TGTGCCAGCAGCCCCCTGGGGGGAGGCGAGAGCTCCTACAATGAGCAGTTCTTC
CASSPLGGGESSYNEQFF
>TRBV7-2|TRBD2|TRBJ2-7|NA
TGTGCCAGTAAGGGGAGCGGGAGGGCCTACGAGCAGTACTTC
CASKGSGRAYEQYF
>TRBV30|TRBD1|TRBJ1-1|NA
TGTGCCTGGAGTGTGGGACAGGGGAACACTGAAGCTTTCTTT
CAWSVGQGNTEAFF
>TRBV2|NA|TRBJ1-1|NA
TGTGCCAGCAGACAGGGGAACACTGAAGCTTTCTTT
CASRQGNTEAFF
>TRBV9|TRBD2|TRBJ2-2|NA
TGTGCCAGCAGCGTAGGGGGGGGAGTGGAGCTGTTTTTT
CASSVGGGVELFF
>TRBV11-3|NA|TRBJ1-2|few
TGTGCCAGCAGCTTAGGAGGGGACAATCAGTATGGCTACACCTTC
CASSLGGDNQYGYTF
>TRBV7-2|TRBD2|TRBJ2-1|NA
TGTGCCAGCAGCCGGGACTATTCGGGTGAGCAGTTCTTC
CASSRDYSGEQFF
>TRBV29-1|TRBD2|TRBJ2-2|NA
TGCAGCGCTAGGACTAGCCCCACCGGGGAGCTGTTTTTT
CSARTSPTGELFF
>TRBV9|NA|TRBJ2-3|NA
TGTGCCAGCAGCGTAGAGGGGGACACACGCCTCGGGACAGATACGCAGTATTTT
CASSVEGDTRLGTDTQYF
>TRBV5-1|NA|TRBJ2-6|NA
TGCGCCAGCCGAATTGAGCCTGGGGCCAACGTCCTGACTTTC
CASRIEPGANVLTF
>TRBV7-9|NA|TRBJ2-1|NA
TGTGCCAGCAGAAGCACAGGGTTGGGGTATGAGCAGTTCTTC
CASRSTGLGYEQFF
>TRBV19|TRBD2|TRBJ2-1|NA
TGTGCCAGTAGTATTCTACGGTCTAGCGGGACCTCCTACAATGAGCAGTTCTTC
CASSILRSSGTSYNEQFF
>TRBV2|NA|TRBJ2-7|NA
TGTGCCAGCAGTGGTTTAGCGGTCCTCAGCTCCTACGAGCAGTACTTC
CASSGLAVLSSYEQYF
>TRBV11-3|TRBD1|TRBJ2-6|NA
TGTGCCAGCAGCTTAAGGCAGGGGGTTCGCCGCTCTGGGGCCAACGTCCTGACTTTC
CASSLRQGVRRSGANVLTF
>TRBV27|TRBD1|TRBJ1-2|NA
TGTGCCAGCAGTGACAGGGGGCAGTATGGCTACACCTTC
CASSDRGQYGYTF
>TRBV7-3|TRBD2|TRBJ2-3|NA
TGTGCCAGCAGCTTAAATCCGGCTGGCCTAGCGGGAGGGGGAGATACGCAGTATTTT
CASSLNPAGLAGGGDTQYF
>TRBV19|NA|TRBJ1-1|NA
TGTGCCAGTAGCATCGATCAGGGGAATGAAGCTTTCTTT
CASSIDQGNEAFF
>TRBV30|NA|TRBJ1-2|NA
TGTGCCTGGAGTCCGGGGGTAGATCGGGGCTATGGCTACACCTTC
CAWSPGVDRGYGYTF
>TRBV7-8|NA|TRBJ2-3|NA
TGTGCCAGCAGCTTAGGAGTCCCCACAGATACGCAGTATTTT
CASSLGVPTDTQYF
>TRBV6-6|NA|TRBJ2-1|NA
TGTGCCAGCAGTTACGGGTCTAGCTCCTACAATGAGCAGTTCTTC
CASSYGSSSYNEQFF
>TRBV11-3|NA|TRBJ2-1|NA
TGTGCCACCTCACGACTGGTTGACAATGAGCAGTTCTTC
CATSRLVDNEQFF
>TRBV13|TRBD1|TRBJ2-1|NA
TGTGCCAGCACTAAGGGACTCACAGGGGGGTACAATGAGCAGTTCTTC
CASTKGLTGGYNEQFF
>TRBV6-1|NA|TRBJ1-5|few
TGTGCCAGCAGTGAAGGCGGAGGGGCTCAGCCCCAGCATTTT
CASSEGGGAQPQHF
>TRBV28|NA|TRBJ2-3|NA
TGTGCCAGCAGTCCCCGGCGGGGACCAGATACGCAGTATTTT
CASSPRRGPDTQYF
>TRBV19|NA|TRBJ1-5|NA
TGTGCCACCAGACAGCCTCAAGGGCCCCAGCATTTT
CATRQPQGPQHF
>TRBV5-6|TRBD2|TRBJ2-7|NA
TGTGCCAGCAGCTTGTTTGGGACTAGCGGGAGCCAATACGAGCAGTACTTC
CASSLFGTSGSQYEQYF
>TRBV7-9|NA|TRBJ1-1|NA
TGTGCCAGCAGCTTTACAGGTCATACTGAAGCTTTCTTT
CASSFTGHTEAFF
>TRBV6-5|TRBD2|TRBJ2-7|NA
TGTGCCAGCGGGGGGAGGGCTTTTTACGAGCAGTACTTC
CASGGRAFYEQYF
>TRBV11-2|TRBD1|TRBJ1-3|NA
TGTGCCAGCAGCAATGCTCCGGGACAGGGGGCTGGAAACACCATATATTTT
CASSNAPGQGAGNTIYF
>TRBV5-1|TRBD2|TRBJ2-3|once
TGCGCCAGCGGGGAGGGCCATAGCACAGATACGCAGTATTTT
CASGEGHSTDTQYF
>TRBV13|TRBD2|TRBJ2-3|NA
TGTGCCAGCAGTTCCCGACTAGCGGGAGTTGCAGATACGCAGTATTTT
CASSSRLAGVADTQYF
>TRBV9|TRBD1|TRBJ2-1|NA
TGTGCCAGCAGCGGACAGGGCGGTGAGCAGTTCTTC
CASSGQGGEQFF
>TRBV7-8|TRBD1|TRBJ1-4|NA
TGTGCCAGCAGCTCGACAGGGTTAAGTGAAAAACTGTTTTTT
CASSSTGLSEKLFF
>TRBV5-1|NA|TRBJ1-4|NA
TGCGCCAGCAGCCCAGAAGCGGACCGGCGGAGCAAACTGTTTTTT
CASSPEADRRSKLFF
>TRBV5-4|TRBD1|TRBJ2-6|NA
TGTGCCAGCAGCCCCCAGGGCAGGGGGCAGTCTGGGGCCAACGTCCTGACTTTC
CASSPQGRGQSGANVLTF
>TRBV7-8|TRBD1|TRBJ1-4|NA
TGTGCCAGCAGCACTAGACAGGGGTTCGTCGGTGAAAAACTGTTTTTT
CASSTRQGFVGEKLFF
>TRBV23-1|TRBD2|TRBJ2-7|NA
TGCGCCAGCAGTCCCGACCCGACTAGCGGGCCATTCTACGAGCAGTACTTC
CASSPDPTSGPFYEQYF
>TRBV28|NA|TRBJ1-4|few
TGTGCCAGCAGCCAGGCAGGGAATGAAAAACTGTTTTTT
CASSQAGNEKLFF
>TRBV2|NA|TRBJ1-4|NA
TGTGCCAGCAGTGTTTACAGGATTAATGAAAAACTGTTTTTT
CASSVYRINEKLFF
>TRBV2|NA|TRBJ1-1|NA
TGTGCCAGCACGGAGACAGAAGGGCCCACTGAAGCTTTCTTT
CASTETEGPTEAFF
>TRBV28|NA|TRBJ1-4|few
TGTGCCAGCAGTTTAGGAGACAGGCGTGAAAAACTGTTTTTT
CASSLGDRREKLFF
>TRBV11-3|NA|TRBJ1-1|NA
TGTGCCAGCAGCTTAGCCAAGAACACTGAAGCTTTCTTT
CASSLAKNTEAFF
>TRBV28|TRBD2|TRBJ2-3|NA
TGTGCCAGCACCCCAGGACTAGCCGGAGATACGCAGTATTTT
CASTPGLAGDTQYF
>TRBV28|TRBD1|TRBJ2-1|NA
TGTGCCAGCAGTTTAAGGGGGCGCGACAATGAGCAGTTCTTC
CASSLRGRDNEQFF
>TRBV5-1|TRBD2|TRBJ2-3|NA
TGCGCCAGCAGCCGGGATAGGTCTAGCGGGAGGGCACGGACAGATACGCAGTATTTT
CASSRDRSSGRARTDTQYF
>TRBV7-3|TRBD2|TRBJ2-3|NA
TGTGCCAGCAGCACCCGACTAGCGGGGAGTTCGGATACGCAGTATTTT
CASSTRLAGSSDTQYF
>TRBV27|NA|TRBJ2-5|NA
TGTGCCAGCAGTTTCTACACTGGGACACTCCAAGAGACCCAGTACTTC
CASSFYTGTLQETQYF
>TRBV18|NA|TRBJ2-3|NA
TGTGCCAGCTCACCACCCGCGAGGAGCGGAGATACGCAGTATTTT
CASSPPARSGDTQYF
>TRBV20-1|NA|TRBJ2-2|NA
TGCAGTGGGATTCGGGCCGGGGAGCTGTTTTTT
CSGIRAGELFF
>TRBV5-1|NA|TRBJ2-3|NA
TGCGCCAGCAGCTTAGGGAGGACGGGAGATACGCAGTATTTT
CASSLGRTGDTQYF
>TRBV28|NA|TRBJ1-1|NA
TGTGCCAGCAGTTTGCGGGGCGCAGAAGCTTTCTTT
CASSLRGAEAFF
>TRBV7-3|NA|TRBJ2-7|NA
TGTGCCAGCAGCTTAACTAGCGGCCCTTACGAGCAGTACTTC
CASSLTSGPYEQYF